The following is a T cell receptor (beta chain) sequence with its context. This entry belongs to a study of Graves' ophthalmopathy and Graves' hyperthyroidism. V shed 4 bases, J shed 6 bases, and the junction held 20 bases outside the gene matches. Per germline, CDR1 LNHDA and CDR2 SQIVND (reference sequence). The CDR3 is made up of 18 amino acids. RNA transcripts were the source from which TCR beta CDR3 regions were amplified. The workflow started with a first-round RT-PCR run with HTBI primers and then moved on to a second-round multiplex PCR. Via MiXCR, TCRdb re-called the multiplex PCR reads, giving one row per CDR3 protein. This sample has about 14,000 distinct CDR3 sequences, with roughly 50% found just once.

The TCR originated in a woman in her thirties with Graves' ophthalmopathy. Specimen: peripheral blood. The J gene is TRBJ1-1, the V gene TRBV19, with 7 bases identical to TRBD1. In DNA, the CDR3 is TGTGCCAGTAGTACCGGGACTGGACGACAGGGTTTGAATCCTGAAGCTTTCTTT. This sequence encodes CASSTGTGRQGLNPEAFF. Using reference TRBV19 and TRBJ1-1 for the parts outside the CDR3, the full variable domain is DGGITQSPKYLFRKEGQNVTLSCEQNLNHDAMYWYRQDPGQGLRLIYYSQIVNDFQKGDIAEGYSVSREKKESFPLTVTSAQKNPTAFYLCASSTGTGRQGLNPEAFFGQGTRLTVV.